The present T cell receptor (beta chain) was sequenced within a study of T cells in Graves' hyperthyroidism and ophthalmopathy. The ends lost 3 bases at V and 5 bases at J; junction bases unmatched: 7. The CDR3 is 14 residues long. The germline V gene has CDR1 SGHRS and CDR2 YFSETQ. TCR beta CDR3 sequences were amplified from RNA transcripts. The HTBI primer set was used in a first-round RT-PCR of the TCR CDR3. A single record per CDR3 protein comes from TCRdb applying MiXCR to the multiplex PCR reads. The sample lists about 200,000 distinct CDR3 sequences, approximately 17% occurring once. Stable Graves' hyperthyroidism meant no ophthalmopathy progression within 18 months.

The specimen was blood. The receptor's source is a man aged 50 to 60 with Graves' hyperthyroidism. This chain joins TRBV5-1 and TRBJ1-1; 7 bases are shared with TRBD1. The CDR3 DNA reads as TGCGCCAGCAGCTCCGAGGGGGCGAGGACTGAAGCTTTCTTT. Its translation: CASSSEGARTEAFF.